The TCR beta chain under discussion was sequenced for a study of molecular identifiers for immune sequencing clone quantification. Study-level findings and limits: Even with about a million naive cells present, spiked Jurkat TCR RNA from one cell was reportedly detectable.

A CD8+CD4-CCR7+CD45RA+ phenotype served as the sorting definition for naive CD8 T cells. The sample holds many counts of this clonotype. Its specificity is not known. This CDR3 region has 15 residues. V was cut by 5 bases and J by 0 bases, with 14 bases left in between. Germline V gene lookup returns CDR1 SGDLS and CDR2 YYNGEE. Listed TCR primers, together with previously described methods, were used for the bulk TCR libraries. TCRdb redid the calling of the PCR reads with MiXCR, one entry per CDR3 protein. This table has 400,000 to 600,000 distinct CDR3 sequences, 20% to 25% appearing once. The V and J genes are TRBV9 and TRBJ1-2; no definite D call. This sequence originates from a human donor in good health. Some libraries in this study had Jurkat cell RNA spiked in. The sample was naive CD8+ T cells from blood, with Jurkat cell RNA spiked in. Subset in this sample: FACS-sorted CD8+CD4-CCR7+CD45RA+ naive T cells. The DNA for the CDR3 is TGTGCCAGCAGGTCCTATAGTACACCTAACTATGGCTACACCTTC. This encodes CASRSYSTPNYGYTF. Looking up the rest from reference TRBV9 and TRBJ1-2 gives the full variable domain: DSGVTQTPKHLITATGQRVTLRCSPRSGDLSVYWYQQSLDQGLQFLIQYYNGEERAKGNILERFSAQQFPDLHSELNLSSLELGDSALYFCASRSYSTPNYGYTFGSGTRLTVV.